This T cell receptor beta chain was sequenced in a study of blood T cell repertoires in COVID-19. Source study methods: Amplified reference gene primers provided the basis for estimating nucleated cell counts. Repertoires were generated with immunoSEQ multiplex PCR, while TCRdb's copy carries only in-frame clones and drops some. V, J and clone size derive from that table, while D and trimming were established from the DNA sequence. The sample has approximately 260,000 clones; just under 90% are singletons. After removal of 4 bases from V and 7 bases from J, the junction contained 6 bases not matched to a gene. CDR3 length equals 13 residues.

The source of this sequence is a woman aged 40 to 49 with acute or convalescent COVID-19. The chain has TRBV12-3 or TRBV12-4 and TRBJ1-1; 7 bases match TRBD1. Specimen: peripheral blood. CDR3 in DNA: TGTGCCAGCAGTTGGAGGGGGCACAATGAAGCTTTCTTT. Translation: CASSWRGHNEAFF.